This T cell receptor beta chain was obtained from a study of control samples from healthy donors and cancer patients. CDR1 is SGHAT and CDR2 is FQNNGV in the germline V gene. The CDR3 extends over 15 amino acids. V dropped 1 base and J dropped 8 bases, with 14 bases sitting between them. Measured with immunoSEQ multiplex PCR; TCRdb has only the in-frame clones, and not every one. The profile shows roughly 100,000 clones, approximately 90% of them singletons. The J gene is TRBJ1-4, the V gene TRBV11-2; D call uncertain. The source is a man aged 55 to 70 with lung cancer. The material sequenced was PBMCs. CDR3 in DNA: TGTGCCAGCAGCTTAGGGTCCGGCATCGGGGAAAAACTGTTTTTT. It yields the protein CASSLGSGIGEKLFF.